The 20 T cell receptor beta chains below come from one sample, sequenced in a study of tumor-infiltrating lymphocytes in oesophageal squamous cell carcinoma. TCRdb re-analysed the reads in MiXCR, keeping a single row per CDR3 protein. The sample has 12,000 or so distinct CDR3 sequences, over 50% seen once; the top ten hold less than 75%. Sequencing used blood. These receptor sequences come from a female donor with esophageal squamous cell carcinoma.

By share, this clonotype ranks as large. The chain joins TRBV7-9 to TRBJ2-1; 9 bases match TRBD2. The J segment lost 12 bases and the V segment lost 5 bases, leaving 5 bases of the junction unmatched. The CDR3 spans 12 residues. Looked up from germline, CDR1 is SEHNR and CDR2 is FQNEAQ (reference sequence). DNA for the CDR3: TGTGCCAGCAGCACCAGTAGCGGGGGGCAGTTCTTC. This gives the protein CASSTSSGGQFF. Supplemented by reference TRBV7-9 and TRBJ2-1, the full variable domain reads DTGVSQNPRHKITKRGQNVTFRCDPISEHNRLYWYRQTLGQGPEFLTYFQNEAQLEKSRLLSDRFSAERPKGSFSTLEIQRTEQGDSAMYLCASSTSSGGQFFGPGTRLTVL.

The gene calls are TRBV6-1 and TRBJ2-1, with a possible D match to TRBD2 (6 bases). The J call may be in error: the DNA end matches TRBJ2-7 better. The CDR3 has 16 amino acids. CDR1 is MNHNS and CDR2 is SASEGT in the germline V gene. The CDR3 bases are TGTGCCAGCAGCCGTATATTACTAGCTGCGGCGGGGGAGCAGTACTTC. This codes for CASSRILLAAAGEQYF.

The chain links TRBV12-5 to TRBJ1-1; D gene uncertain. V lost 8 bases and J 0 bases, leaving 4 bases between the germline ends. Germline loops: CDR1 LGHNT, CDR2 FRNRAP. The CDR3 length is 11 residues. CDR3 DNA: TGTGCTAGTAAGATGAACACTGAAGCTTTCTTT. Its protein is CASKMNTEAFF.

This chain links TRBV10-1 with TRBJ2-6, with TRBD2 matching 11 bases. The J call could be wrong; TRBJ2-1 is a better fit for the DNA end. The CDR3 totals 20 residues. The germline gives CDR1 WNHNN, CDR2 SYGVQD (reference sequence). The CDR3 DNA reads as TGCGCCAGCAGCCCCTCGCGAGGTCTAGCGGGGGGCGGCAACTACAATGAGCAGTTCTTC. Translated: CASSPSRGLAGGGNYNEQFF.

A note on this clonotype: The CDR3 end shows no conserved phenylalanine or tryptophan, and so a read error is likely. The rearrangement links TRBV7-2 to TRBJ2-3; D is uncertain. The length of the CDR3 is 15 residues. Between the trimmed V and J ends, which lost 1 base and 2 bases, there was a span of 10 bases. CDR1 is SGHTA and CDR2 is FQGNSA in the germline V gene. The CDR3, as DNA: TGTGCCAGCAGCTTAGGGTTTGCTATCACAGATACGCAGTATGTT. It is translated as CASSLGFAITDTQYV.

Concerning this clonotype itself: Relative to the germline gene, one junction end is altered; a read error may explain this. This rearrangement joins TRBV7-2 to TRBJ2-7; no clear D. CDR1 is SGHTA, CDR2 FQGNSA, per germline. This CDR3 is 11 amino acids long. CDR3 DNA sequence: TGTGCCGGCAGCCCAGCCTACGAGCAGTACTTC. This translates into CAGSPAYEQYF.

This clonotype is deemed large (0.1 to 1%). This chain connects TRBV7-2 to TRBJ2-7, with D uncertain. The CDR3 spans 14 residues. Germline CDR1 is SGHTA and CDR2 is FQGNSA. Trimming removed 1 base at V and 4 bases at J, with 11 bases between. The CDR3: CASSLGGGLYEQYF. In nucleotides, the CDR3 is TGTGCCAGCAGCTTAGGTGGCGGCCTTTACGAGCAGTACTTC.

The chain is built from TRBV27 and TRBJ2-2; possibly TRBD1 for D (6 bases). The CDR3 runs to 15 residues. The ends were cut back, 7 bases at V and 8 bases at J, with 20 bases in the middle. Per germline, CDR1 MNHEY and CDR2 SMNVEV (reference sequence). CDR3 sequence: CASNKQGRWLGELFF. The CDR3 region has the DNA TGTGCCAGCAACAAACAGGGCCGGTGGTTAGGGGAGCTGTTTTTT.

About this clonotype itself: Without the conserved terminal phenylalanine or tryptophan, this CDR3 likely stems from a read error. It is unclear where the CDR3 begins or ends on the DNA, so no DNA is shown, and the CDR3 is as TCRdb lists it. This chain joins TRBV7-6 and TRBJ2-5; TRBD1 is the table's D call, not checked against the DNA. Germline-derived CDR1 and CDR2 are SGHVS and FNYEAQ. The CDR3 contains 20 residues when both ends are counted. This CDR3 is CASSGERDRVSGANVLTFGN.

The table lists this clonotype with many counts. The chain has TRBV10-3 and TRBJ2-5; 7 bases line up with TRBD1. The CDR3 contains 14 residues. The junction had 7 bases not matched to a gene; V was cut back by 8 bases and J by 1 base. In germline, CDR1 is ENHRY, CDR2 SYGVKD. The CDR3: CAIGEDRRQETQYF. DNA for the CDR3: TGTGCCATCGGAGAGGACAGGCGCCAAGAGACCCAGTACTTC.

The chain has TRBV6-1 and TRBJ2-1, with D tentatively TRBD2 (7 bases). The closer fit of TRBJ2-7 to the DNA end suggests the J call may be wrong. This CDR3 is 15 amino acids long. CDR1 is MNHNS, CDR2 SASEGT, per germline. The CDR3 here is CASSHAGARNYEQYF. As DNA, the CDR3 is TGTGCCAGCAGCCACGCGGGGGCCCGAAACTACGAGCAGTACTTC.

CDR3 DNA: TGTGCCAGCAGTTTACAGCGTTACACAGATACGCAGTATTTT. As protein: CASSLQRYTDTQYF. The V gene is TRBV28, the J gene TRBJ2-3; D is uncertain. The germline V and J ends were trimmed by 2 bases and 2 bases, with 8 bases remaining between them. The CDR3 covers 14 residues. CDR1 is MDHEN, CDR2 SYDVKM, per germline.

On this clonotype itself: A read error may account for a junction end that differs from germline. The chain combines TRBV4-2 with TRBJ2-7; D unresolved. The CDR3 sequence is 14 residues long. Germline CDR1 LGHNA, CDR2 YNFKEQ. Here the CDR3 DNA reads TGTGCCAGCAGCCAAGATTGGCGTTCCTCCGAGCAGTACTTC. It codes for CASSQDWRSSEQYF.

The chain uses TRBV7-6 and TRBJ2-1; a possible D gene is TRBD1 (5 bases). Judging by the DNA end, TRBJ2-7 fits better; the J call may be wrong. This CDR3 is built from 13 residues. CDR1 and CDR2 (germline): SGHVS, FNYEAQ. CDR3 residues: CASSLQGWDEQYF. For the CDR3, the DNA is TGTGCCAGCAGCTTGCAGGGTTGGGACGAGCAGTACTTC.

V gene TRBV7-9 combines with J gene TRBJ2-5; D remains ambiguous. The DNA end is a closer match to TRBJ2-7, so the J assignment may be wrong. This CDR3 is 14 amino acids long. Germline lookup yields CDR1 SEHNR and CDR2 FQNEAQ (reference sequence). Written as DNA, the CDR3 is TGTGCCAGCAGCGAAAAAGGCGGTAGACGCGAGCAGTACTTC. It is translated as CASSEKGGRREQYF.

In its sample, this clonotype was seen a few times. The CDR3 region is CASSFFSGTYNEQFF. The CDR3 bases are TGTGCCAGCAGCTTCTTTAGCGGGACCTACAATGAGCAGTTCTTC. The chain employs TRBV7-2 and TRBJ2-1; 8 nucleotides agree with TRBD2. The V gene end was trimmed by 3 bases and the J gene end by 2 bases; junction bases not matched to a gene: 3. This CDR3 comprises 15 residues. Germline V gene lookup returns CDR1 SGHTA and CDR2 FQGNSA.

The gene calls are TRBV12-3 or TRBV12-4 and TRBJ2-2; no clear D gene. The length of the CDR3 is 13 residues. V was cut by 3 bases and J by 4 bases, with 6 bases left in between. CDR3 region: CASSFQRTGELFF. The CDR3 DNA follows: TGTGCCAGCAGTTTTCAACGCACCGGGGAGCTGTTTTTT.

In this sample, this clonotype turned up a few times. The conserved phenylalanine or tryptophan normally closing the CDR3 is absent here, so this likely arose from a read error. The limits of the CDR3 on the DNA are not certain, so only TCRdb's listed CDR3 is given. The CDR3 loop is CASSLAEGYGYTFGS. The V and J genes are TRBV7-9 and TRBJ2-7; the table's D call, TRBD2, has no DNA check behind it. The CDR3 is 15 residues long, ends included. The germline CDR1 and CDR2 sequences are SEHNR and FQNEAQ (reference sequence).

A remark on this clonotype: One base away lies a much larger clone, so this may be a sequencing read error. Without the conserved terminal phenylalanine or tryptophan, this CDR3 likely stems from a read error. It is unclear where the CDR3 begins or ends on the DNA, so no DNA is shown, and the CDR3 is as TCRdb lists it. V is TRBV7-3 and J is TRBJ2-3; the D call TRBD1 from the table was never checked on the DNA. The CDR3 sequence runs 16 residues, both termini included. Germline values: CDR1 SGHTA, CDR2 FQGTGA. The CDR3: CASRPSGGSYEQYFRP.

The chain combines TRBV7-9 with TRBJ2-5, with TRBD2 identical over 7 bases. The last part of the DNA fits TRBJ2-1 better; the J call may be wrong. This CDR3 contains 15 residues. The germline gives CDR1 SEHNR, CDR2 FQNEAQ (reference sequence). The CDR3 coding sequence is TGTGCCAGCAGCTTAGCCAGCGGGGCCTCCTACGAGCAGTTCTTC. This translates into CASSLASGASYEQFF.